This section outlines one T cell receptor (beta chain) sequence together with its context. Its antigen is as yet unknown. The sample comes from a study of neoadjuvant anti-PD-1 for oral cavity cancer. Study outcomes and limitations: Only three patients per response group were TCR-analyzed; validation needed.

Assay used: immunoSEQ multiplex PCR; TCRdb lists only in-frame clones, some missing. The table has 11,000 to 15,000 clones, about 67% seen once; the top ten hold less than 3.5%. The V gene's germline CDR1 is GTSNPN and CDR2 SVGIG (reference sequence). With 0 bases removed from V and 5 bases from J, the gap between germline ends came to 3 bases. This CDR3 spans 11 amino acids. The TCR was taken from a person aged 40 to 85 with oral cavity squamous cell carcinoma. The sample here was PBMCs, taken before nivolumab (anti-PD-1) treatment. The rearrangement links TRBV30 to TRBJ2-3; D gene ambiguous. The CDR3 is CAWSVQDTQYF. CDR3 bases: TGTGCCTGGAGTGTACAAGATACGCAGTATTTT. Using reference TRBV30 and TRBJ2-3 for the parts outside the CDR3, the full variable domain is SQTIHQWPATLVQPVGSPLSLECTVEGTSNPNLYWYRQAAGRGLQLLFYSVGIGQISSEVPQNLSASRPQDRQFILSSKKLLLSDSGFYLCAWSVQDTQYFGPGTRLTVL.